A selection of T cell receptor beta chains follows, all from one sample in a study of OX40 agonist ivuxolimab in advanced cancers. Using immunoSEQ multiplex PCR, the repertoire was profiled, and TCRdb retains in-frame clones only, with some absent. The table includes tens of thousands of clones, 75% to 85% detected once. The input for sequencing was CD4+ or CD8+ T cells sorted from blood, taken in a trial of the OX40 agonist ivuxolimab. The receptors derive from an adult with an advanced solid tumor such as melanoma, head and neck, liver or kidney cancer. CDR3s include the opening cysteine and the closing phenylalanine or tryptophan. A D gene is named only where the DNA matches it firmly. Size is stated for part of the rows, as once, few or many counts, or as a class when the clone is expanded.

J gene: TRBJ2-1
CDR3 length: 15
clone size: NA
V gene: TRBV7-9
D gene: NA
CDR3 protein: CASSLGQAIGDEQFF
CDR3 DNA: TGTGCCAGCAGCTTAGGACAGGCCATTGGGGATGAGCAGTTCTTC

J gene: TRBJ1-5
CDR3 length: 14
clone size: NA
V gene: TRBV30
D gene: NA
CDR3 protein: CAWSAEELSQPQHF
CDR3 DNA: TGTGCCTGGAGTGCCGAAGAGTTGAGTCAGCCCCAGCATTTT

J gene: TRBJ2-7
CDR3 length: 11
clone size: NA
V gene: TRBV12-5
D gene: NA
CDR3 protein: CATPPGRQQYF
CDR3 DNA: TGTGCTACCCCCCCGGGACGCCAGCAGTACTTC

J gene: TRBJ1-3
CDR3 length: 14
clone size: few
V gene: TRBV6-1
D gene: NA
CDR3 protein: CASSQTHSGNTIYF
CDR3 DNA: TGTGCCAGCAGCCAGACACATTCTGGAAACACCATATATTTT

J gene: TRBJ2-5
CDR3 length: 16
clone size: NA
V gene: TRBV10-2
D gene: TRBD2
CDR3 protein: CASGNRLAGYQETQYF
CDR3 DNA: TGCGCCAGCGGGAACCGACTAGCGGGGTACCAAGAGACCCAGTACTTC

J gene: TRBJ1-2
CDR3 length: 13
clone size: NA
V gene: TRBV19
D gene: NA
CDR3 protein: CASSKQEAYGYTF
CDR3 DNA: TGTGCCAGTAGTAAGCAGGAAGCCTATGGCTACACCTTC

J gene: TRBJ1-1
CDR3 length: 13
clone size: NA
V gene: TRBV7-9
D gene: NA
CDR3 protein: CASRINMDTEAFF
CDR3 DNA: TGTGCCAGCAGGATTAATATGGACACTGAAGCTTTCTTT

J gene: TRBJ1-1
CDR3 length: 15
clone size: NA
V gene: TRBV6-5
D gene: NA
CDR3 protein: CASSYSHNMNTEAFF
CDR3 DNA: TGTGCCAGCAGTTACTCGCACAATATGAACACTGAAGCTTTCTTT

J gene: TRBJ2-7
CDR3 length: 11
clone size: NA
V gene: TRBV7-6
D gene: TRBD1
CDR3 protein: CASSSGGEQYF
CDR3 DNA: TGTGCCAGCAGCTCAGGGGGAGAGCAGTACTTC

J gene: TRBJ1-5
CDR3 length: 12
clone size: NA
V gene: TRBV13
D gene: NA
CDR3 protein: CASSLSNQPQHF
CDR3 DNA: TGTGCCAGCAGCTTATCGAATCAGCCCCAGCATTTT

J gene: TRBJ1-1
CDR3 length: 12
clone size: NA
V gene: TRBV21-1
D gene: NA
CDR3 protein: CAICWREGEAFF
CDR3 DNA: TGTGCCATCTGCTGGAGGGAAGGTGAAGCTTTCTTT

J gene: TRBJ1-2
CDR3 length: 13
clone size: NA
V gene: TRBV6-6
D gene: NA
CDR3 protein: CASSQASRYGYTF
CDR3 DNA: TGTGCCAGCAGCCAGGCTTCGAGGTATGGCTACACCTTC

J gene: TRBJ2-7
CDR3 length: 18
clone size: NA
V gene: TRBV11-2
D gene: NA
CDR3 protein: CASSFSISGRAQSYEQYF
CDR3 DNA: TGTGCCAGCAGCTTCTCTATCTCGGGTAGGGCTCAGTCCTACGAGCAGTACTTC

J gene: TRBJ2-1
CDR3 length: 13
clone size: NA
V gene: TRBV7-2
D gene: NA
CDR3 protein: CASSLQSYNEQFF
CDR3 DNA: TGTGCCAGCAGCTTACAGTCCTACAATGAGCAGTTCTTC

J gene: TRBJ2-6
CDR3 length: 15
clone size: once
V gene: TRBV5-4
D gene: NA
CDR3 protein: CASSLAGAGANVLTF
CDR3 DNA: TGTGCCAGCAGCTTGGCGGGGGCCGGGGCCAACGTCCTGACTTTC

J gene: TRBJ2-1
CDR3 length: 16
clone size: NA
V gene: TRBV18
D gene: TRBD2
CDR3 protein: CASSPQPGWSGLDQFF
CDR3 DNA: TGTGCCAGCTCCCCACAGCCAGGGTGGAGCGGACTAGACCAGTTCTTC

J gene: TRBJ1-5
CDR3 length: 15
clone size: NA
V gene: TRBV5-1
D gene: NA
CDR3 protein: CASSFQGRSNQPQHF
CDR3 DNA: TGCGCCAGCAGCTTTCAGGGCAGGAGCAATCAGCCCCAGCATTTT

J gene: TRBJ2-3
CDR3 length: 15
clone size: NA
V gene: TRBV9
D gene: NA
CDR3 protein: CASSVVGTSTDTQYF
CDR3 DNA: TGTGCCAGCAGCGTAGTGGGGACTAGCACAGATACGCAGTATTTT

J gene: TRBJ2-3
CDR3 length: 14
clone size: NA
V gene: TRBV2
D gene: TRBD2
CDR3 protein: CASRLAGSTDTQYF
CDR3 DNA: TGTGCCAGCAGGCTAGCGGGGAGCACAGATACGCAGTATTTT

J gene: TRBJ1-5
CDR3 length: 16
clone size: NA
V gene: TRBV19
D gene: NA
CDR3 protein: CASSIRVGDSNQPQHF
CDR3 DNA: TGTGCCAGTAGTATAAGGGTGGGGGATAGCAATCAGCCCCAGCATTTT

J gene: TRBJ1-5
CDR3 length: 15
clone size: once
V gene: TRBV27
D gene: NA
CDR3 protein: CASSLNGNSNQPQHF
CDR3 DNA: TGTGCCAGCAGTTTAAACGGAAATAGCAATCAGCCCCAGCATTTT

J gene: TRBJ1-5
CDR3 length: 13
clone size: few
V gene: TRBV6-1
D gene: NA
CDR3 protein: CASSAAGKVPQHF
CDR3 DNA: TGTGCCAGCAGTGCCGCAGGGAAGGTGCCCCAGCATTTT

J gene: TRBJ2-5
CDR3 length: 15
clone size: NA
V gene: TRBV7-9
D gene: TRBD2
CDR3 protein: CASSFPGLAQETQYF
CDR3 DNA: TGTGCCAGCAGCTTCCCGGGACTAGCGCAAGAGACCCAGTACTTC

J gene: TRBJ1-6
CDR3 length: 15
clone size: NA
V gene: TRBV4-3
D gene: NA
CDR3 protein: CASSQELGGRSPLHF
CDR3 DNA: TGCGCCAGCAGCCAAGAATTAGGGGGACGGTCACCCCTCCACTTT

J gene: TRBJ2-7
CDR3 length: 15
clone size: NA
V gene: TRBV11-3
D gene: NA
CDR3 protein: CASSLTFGTFYEQYF
CDR3 DNA: TGTGCCAGCAGCTTAACCTTTGGGACCTTCTACGAGCAGTACTTC

J gene: TRBJ1-5
CDR3 length: 14
clone size: NA
V gene: TRBV6-5
D gene: NA
CDR3 protein: CASTRKVGNQPQHF
CDR3 DNA: TGTGCCAGCACTCGTAAGGTCGGGAATCAGCCCCAGCATTTT

J gene: TRBJ1-6
CDR3 length: 14
clone size: NA
V gene: TRBV5-6
D gene: NA
CDR3 protein: CASSFGQNNSPLHF
CDR3 DNA: TGTGCCAGCAGCTTTGGGCAGAATAATTCACCCCTCCACTTT

J gene: TRBJ2-7
CDR3 length: 12
clone size: NA
V gene: TRBV19
D gene: TRBD1
CDR3 protein: CARDEGAVEQYF
CDR3 DNA: TGTGCGCGAGATGAGGGGGCGGTCGAGCAGTACTTC

J gene: TRBJ2-7
CDR3 length: 14
clone size: NA
V gene: TRBV18
D gene: NA
CDR3 protein: CASSPKGGSYEQYF
CDR3 DNA: TGTGCCAGCTCACCAAAGGGGGGCTCCTACGAGCAGTACTTC

J gene: TRBJ2-2
CDR3 length: 13
clone size: NA
V gene: TRBV7-3
D gene: NA
CDR3 protein: CASSFTAAGELFF
CDR3 DNA: TGTGCCAGCAGCTTTACGGCAGCCGGGGAGCTGTTTTTT

J gene: TRBJ2-3
CDR3 length: 15
clone size: NA
V gene: TRBV7-3
D gene: NA
CDR3 protein: CASSLASLSTDTQYF
CDR3 DNA: TGTGCCAGCAGCTTAGCATCCCTTAGCACAGATACGCAGTATTTT

J gene: TRBJ1-1
CDR3 length: 15
clone size: NA
V gene: TRBV11-2
D gene: NA
CDR3 protein: CASSLGDSPNTEAFF
CDR3 DNA: TGTGCCAGCAGCTTAGGAGACAGCCCCAACACTGAAGCTTTCTTT

J gene: TRBJ1-5
CDR3 length: 13
clone size: NA
V gene: TRBV4-3
D gene: NA
CDR3 protein: CASSQGASKPQHF
CDR3 DNA: TGCGCCAGCAGCCAAGGTGCAAGTAAGCCCCAGCATTTT

J gene: TRBJ1-1
CDR3 length: 14
clone size: NA
V gene: TRBV5-1
D gene: NA
CDR3 protein: CASSLGFGEPEAFF
CDR3 DNA: TGCGCCAGCAGCTTGGGTTTCGGCGAACCCGAAGCTTTCTTT

J gene: TRBJ1-2
CDR3 length: 16
clone size: NA
V gene: TRBV18
D gene: NA
CDR3 protein: CASSPSGTGNRPGYTF
CDR3 DNA: TGTGCCAGCTCACCCTCGGGCACAGGGAATCGGCCTGGCTACACCTTC

J gene: TRBJ2-1
CDR3 length: 14
clone size: NA
V gene: TRBV7-9
D gene: NA
CDR3 protein: CASSLGGTDNEQFF
CDR3 DNA: TGTGCCAGCAGCTTAGGGGGGACGGACAATGAGCAGTTCTTC

J gene: TRBJ2-1
CDR3 length: 13
clone size: NA
V gene: TRBV9
D gene: NA
CDR3 protein: CASSVYDQTVQFF
CDR3 DNA: TGTGCCAGCAGCGTATACGACCAAACCGTTCAGTTCTTC

J gene: TRBJ2-7
CDR3 length: 13
clone size: NA
V gene: TRBV19
D gene: NA
CDR3 protein: CASSMRGGYEQYF
CDR3 DNA: TGTGCCAGTAGTATGAGGGGGGGTTACGAGCAGTACTTC

J gene: TRBJ1-1
CDR3 length: 16
clone size: NA
V gene: TRBV19
D gene: TRBD1
CDR3 protein: CASSPRQGGVNTEAFF
CDR3 DNA: TGTGCCAGTAGTCCCCGACAGGGCGGGGTGAACACTGAAGCTTTCTTT

J gene: TRBJ1-2
CDR3 length: 13
clone size: NA
V gene: TRBV19
D gene: TRBD1
CDR3 protein: CASSYRGAYGYTF
CDR3 DNA: TGTGCCAGTAGTTACAGGGGGGCTTATGGCTACACCTTC

J gene: TRBJ1-3
CDR3 length: 15
clone size: NA
V gene: TRBV19
D gene: TRBD1
CDR3 protein: CASSNRQGAGNTIYF
CDR3 DNA: TGTGCCAGTAGTAACCGACAGGGCGCTGGAAACACCATATATTTT

J gene: TRBJ1-6
CDR3 length: 16
clone size: NA
V gene: TRBV30
D gene: NA
CDR3 protein: CASSTGNGSYNSPLHF
CDR3 DNA: TGTGCCTCATCCACAGGGAACGGGTCCTATAATTCACCCCTCCACTTT

J gene: TRBJ1-2
CDR3 length: 16
clone size: NA
V gene: TRBV5-4
D gene: TRBD1
CDR3 protein: CASSLAPTGRSYGYTF
CDR3 DNA: TGTGCCAGCAGCTTGGCCCCGACAGGGAGGAGCTATGGCTACACCTTC

J gene: TRBJ1-2
CDR3 length: 15
clone size: NA
V gene: TRBV6-5
D gene: NA
CDR3 protein: CASSYGQSGAWGYTF
CDR3 DNA: TGTGCCAGCAGTTACGGGCAGTCCGGAGCGTGGGGCTACACCTTC

J gene: TRBJ1-2
CDR3 length: 14
clone size: NA
V gene: TRBV7-2
D gene: TRBD1
CDR3 protein: CASSLDGQGSGYTF
CDR3 DNA: TGTGCCAGCAGCTTAGATGGACAGGGGTCAGGCTACACCTTC

J gene: TRBJ2-2
CDR3 length: 14
clone size: NA
V gene: TRBV7-2
D gene: TRBD2
CDR3 protein: CASSSGGTTGELFF
CDR3 DNA: TGTGCCAGCAGCTCGGGGGGGACGACCGGGGAGCTGTTTTTT

J gene: TRBJ1-1
CDR3 length: 13
clone size: NA
V gene: TRBV5-4
D gene: NA
CDR3 protein: CASRGGINTEAFF
CDR3 DNA: TGTGCCAGCAGGGGGGGGATAAACACTGAAGCTTTCTTT

J gene: TRBJ1-6
CDR3 length: 13
clone size: NA
V gene: TRBV11-3
D gene: NA
CDR3 protein: CASSLPYRSPLHF
CDR3 DNA: TGTGCCAGCAGCTTACCCTATAGGTCACCCCTCCACTTT

J gene: TRBJ2-2
CDR3 length: 15
clone size: NA
V gene: TRBV6-1
D gene: NA
CDR3 protein: CASSSRQVGTGELFF
CDR3 DNA: TGTGCCAGCAGTAGTCGGCAGGTGGGGACCGGGGAGCTGTTTTTT

J gene: TRBJ1-3
CDR3 length: 16
clone size: NA
V gene: TRBV15
D gene: NA
CDR3 protein: CATSRDLLMGRNTIYF
CDR3 DNA: TGTGCCACCAGCAGAGATTTACTGATGGGGCGAAACACCATATATTTT

J gene: TRBJ1-2
CDR3 length: 13
clone size: NA
V gene: TRBV11-3
D gene: NA
CDR3 protein: CASSSYSAEGYTF
CDR3 DNA: TGTGCCAGCAGCTCCTACTCCGCGGAAGGCTACACCTTC

J gene: TRBJ1-3
CDR3 length: 14
clone size: NA
V gene: TRBV7-1
D gene: NA
CDR3 protein: CASSEDISGNTIYF
CDR3 DNA: TGTGCCAGCAGCGAGGACATCTCTGGAAACACCATATATTTT

J gene: TRBJ2-7
CDR3 length: 16
clone size: NA
V gene: TRBV27
D gene: TRBD1
CDR3 protein: CASSYRKGQGTYEQYF
CDR3 DNA: TGTGCCAGCAGTTACAGAAAGGGACAGGGCACCTACGAGCAGTACTTC

J gene: TRBJ2-7
CDR3 length: 12
clone size: NA
V gene: TRBV7-9
D gene: NA
CDR3 protein: CASSRTVYEQYF
CDR3 DNA: TGTGCCAGCAGCCGGACCGTTTACGAGCAGTACTTC

J gene: TRBJ2-5
CDR3 length: 16
clone size: NA
V gene: TRBV7-2
D gene: TRBD1
CDR3 protein: CASSPTRTGGGETQYF
CDR3 DNA: TGTGCCAGCAGCCCTACCCGGACAGGGGGCGGGGAGACCCAGTACTTC